What follows are 21 T cell receptor beta chains derived from one specimen sequenced in a study of blood T cell repertoires in COVID-19. Sequencing used immunoSEQ multiplex PCR; TCRdb keeps in-frame clones, though not all of them. The sample has under 300,000 clones; roughly nine tenths are singletons. Sequenced input: peripheral blood. All receptors derive from a man between 18 and 29 years old with active or convalescent COVID-19.

The chain couples TRBV11-1 to TRBJ2-7, with 8 bases identical to TRBD1. Germline V gene lookup returns CDR1 SGHAT and CDR2 FQDESV (reference sequence). The CDR3 sequence is 15 residues long. With 3 bases clipped from V and 0 bases from J, the junction kept 4 bases outside the gene matches. The CDR3 loop reads CASSFTGGHSYEQYF. The CDR3 region has the DNA TGTGCCAGCAGCTTTACAGGGGGGCACTCCTACGAGCAGTACTTC.

V and J are TRBV3-1 (or the pseudogene TRBV3-2) and TRBJ2-5; 7 positions agree with TRBD1. Per germline, CDR1 LGHDT and CDR2 YNNKEL (reference sequence). This CDR3 has 14 residues. Trimming at V came to 3 bases and at J to 5 bases, leaving 6 bases not matched to a gene. The CDR3 here is CASSHHDRAETQYF. The CDR3 bases are TGTGCCAGCAGCCACCATGACAGGGCGGAGACCCAGTACTTC.

V and J are TRBV28 and TRBJ2-2; D unclear. The CDR3 covers 13 residues. With 7 bases removed from V and 2 bases from J, the gap between germline ends came to 8 bases. The germline V gene has CDR1 MDHEN and CDR2 SYDVKM. The CDR3 here is CASMYRNTGELFF. CDR3 DNA sequence: TGTGCCAGCATGTACAGAAACACCGGGGAGCTGTTTTTT.

J is TRBJ2-4 and V is TRBV11-2, with D possibly TRBD2 on 6 matching bases. This CDR3 is 15 amino acids long. Germline V gene data show CDR1 as SGHAT and CDR2 as FQNNGV. Trimming removed 6 bases from V and 5 bases from J, with 17 bases in between. CDR3 sequence reads: CASRPSAGSENIQYF. The CDR3 DNA follows: TGTGCCAGCAGGCCTAGTGCGGGGTCGGAAAACATTCAGTACTTC.

The chain is built from TRBV4-2 and TRBJ2-3; 10 bases agree with TRBD2. Germline trimming cut 4 bases from V and 3 bases from J; bases unmatched to any gene: 7. The CDR3 runs to 16 residues. The V gene's germline CDR1 is LGHNA and CDR2 YNFKEQ. CDR3 residues: CASSLGLAGVTDTQYF. The CDR3 coding sequence is TGTGCCAGCAGCCTTGGGCTAGCGGGGGTGACAGATACGCAGTATTTT.

The CDR3 DNA reads TGTGCCAGCAGCAAAGTTTTTCGGAGCTACAATGAGCAGTTCTTC. Translated: CASSKVFRSYNEQFF. This chain connects TRBV21-1 to TRBJ2-1; the D segment call TRBD2 is taken from the table without a DNA check. TRBV21-1 is flagged as a pseudogene. This CDR3 comprises 15 residues.

This clone was seen once. The rearrangement joins TRBV3-1 (or the pseudogene TRBV3-2) to TRBJ2-2; D gene unclear. V was clipped by 1 base and J by 1 base, with 7 bases between them. CDR1 and CDR2 (germline): LGHDT, YNNKEL (reference sequence). The CDR3 has 15 residues. The chain's CDR3 is CASSQVPGNTGELFF. The DNA for the CDR3 is TGTGCCAGCAGCCAAGTGCCGGGGAACACCGGGGAGCTGTTTTTT.

The V gene is TRBV5-1, the J gene TRBJ2-5; D may be TRBD2 (6 bases). This CDR3 contains 14 residues. V was clipped by 1 base and J by 1 base, with 8 bases between them. From germline, CDR1 is SGHRS and CDR2 YFSETQ. The CDR3 here is CASSLMGGQETQYF. The CDR3 DNA is TGCGCCAGCAGCTTGATGGGGGGCCAAGAGACCCAGTACTTC. The full variable domain, its missing parts supplied by reference TRBV5-1 and TRBJ2-5, is KAGVTQTPRYLIKTRGQQVTLSCSPISGHRSVSWYQQTPGQGLQFLFEYFSETQRNKGNFPGRFSGRQFSNSRSEMNVSTLELGDSALYLCASSLMGGQETQYFGPGTRLLVL.

The V call is TRBV7-3, the J call TRBJ2-3; 7 nucleotides agree with TRBD1. Germline V CDR1 and CDR2: SGHTA, FQGTGA. V was clipped by 4 bases and J by 4 bases; unmatched bases: 11. The CDR3 runs 16 residues. This chain's CDR3 is CASSSDRVGFADTQYF. As DNA, the CDR3 is TGTGCCAGCAGCTCCGACAGGGTTGGGTTCGCAGATACGCAGTATTTT.

This clone was recorded only once. Additional DNA sequences in this sample encode the identical CDR3. This sequence joins TRBV29-1 and TRBJ1-3; D unclear. CDR3 length equals 13 residues. Trimming removed 4 bases at V and 0 bases at J, with 7 bases between. Germline assignment: CDR1 SQVTM and CDR2 ANQGSEA. This CDR3 is CSVGGPSGNTIYF. CDR3 DNA: TGCAGCGTTGGCGGCCCCTCTGGAAACACCATATATTTT. Full variable domain (outside the CDR3, taken from reference TRBV29-1 and TRBJ1-3): SAVISQKPSRDICQRGTSLTIQCQVDSQVTMMFWYRQQPGQSLTLIATANQGSEATYESGFVIDKFPISRPNLTFSTLTVSNMSPEDSSIYLCSVGGPSGNTIYFGEGSWLTVV.

The V call is TRBV19, the J call TRBJ1-2; D is perhaps TRBD1 (6 bases). CDR3 length: 15 amino acids. The germline V and J ends were trimmed by 6 bases and 5 bases, with 19 bases remaining between them. Germline V gives CDR1 LNHDA, CDR2 SQIVND (reference sequence). CDR3 sequence reads: CASRGIDRSTYGYTF. The CDR3 bases are TGTGCCAGTAGAGGAATCGACAGGTCAACGTATGGCTACACCTTC.

The V gene is TRBV18, the J gene TRBJ2-7; 7 bases map to TRBD2. The CDR3 spans 16 residues. V trimming: 2 bases; J trimming: 0 bases; junction bases outside the gene matches: 7. CDR1 and CDR2 from the germline V gene are KGHSH and LQKENI. The CDR3 nucleotides read TGTGCCAGCTCACCAGGGGCGGGAGCTGGCTCCTACGAGCAGTACTTC. Its translation is CASSPGAGAGSYEQYF.

The rearrangement uses TRBV4-1 and TRBJ1-5; D unclear. Per the germline V gene, CDR1 is MGHRA and CDR2 is YSYEKL. Trimming cost V 0 bases and J 9 bases, with 9 bases left between them. This CDR3 region has 13 residues. The chain's CDR3 is CASSQEGLRPQHF. CDR3 sequence (DNA): TGCGCCAGCAGCCAAGAAGGACTGCGGCCCCAGCATTTT.

The chain combines TRBV29-1 with TRBJ2-5, with D tentatively TRBD2 (6 bases). The CDR3 contains 13 residues. V gave up 7 bases and J gave up 5 bases, with 17 bases separating them. Looked up from germline, CDR1 is SQVTM and CDR2 is ANQGSEA. For the CDR3, the DNA is TGCAGCGCACGACAGTCGGAGGGTGAGACCCAGTACTTC. Encoded protein: CSARQSEGETQYF.

The CDR3 DNA reads as TGTGCCAGCAGCGTCGGAGGGAGACTTACGTACCAAGAGACCCAGTACTTC. This gives the protein CASSVGGRLTYQETQYF. This chain links TRBV9 with TRBJ2-5; D perhaps matches TRBD2 (6 bases). CDR1 and CDR2 from the germline V gene are SGDLS and YYNGEE. Trimming pared 2 bases from V and 0 bases from J, leaving 17 bases between. The CDR3 runs 17 residues.

This chain joins TRBV27 and TRBJ2-3, with a possible D match to TRBD2 (5 bases). Trimming stripped 6 bases from V and 2 bases from J, with 12 bases between. The germline V gene has CDR1 MNHEY and CDR2 SMNVEV (reference sequence). There are 14 residues in the CDR3. CDR3 sequence (DNA): TGTGCCAGCAGCCCACTAGTCACCACAGATACGCAGTATTTT. The encoded protein is CASSPLVTTDTQYF.

The CDR3 loop is CAWSRAEGLGEKLFF. CDR3 sequence (DNA): TGTGCCTGGAGCCGGGCGGAGGGGCTCGGTGAAAAACTGTTTTTT. The V call is TRBV30, the J call TRBJ1-4, with D tentatively TRBD1 (5 bases). Looked up from germline, CDR1 is GTSNPN and CDR2 is SVGIG (reference sequence). The CDR3 is 15 amino acids. Trimming stripped 3 bases from V and 7 bases from J, with 18 bases between.

CDR3 protein: CASSPWTGGDTEAFF. The DNA for the CDR3 is TGTGCCAGCAGCCCGTGGACAGGGGGGGACACTGAAGCTTTCTTT. V and J are TRBV7-9 and TRBJ1-1, with 10 bases fitting TRBD1. This CDR3 has 15 residues. The V segment lost 5 bases and the J segment 3 bases; nucleotides outside the gene matches: 6. Germline V CDR1 and CDR2: SEHNR, FQNEAQ (reference sequence).

CDR3 DNA: TGTGCCAGCAGTCCGGGGGGTCAAGGGGTTGGTCAGCCCCAGCATTTT. This codes for CASSPGGQGVGQPQHF. V usage is TRBV28 and J usage is TRBJ1-5; TRBD1 is a possible D gene (5 bases). Deletions cut 5 bases from V and 6 bases from J, with 20 bases between. The CDR3 is 16 amino acids. Germline loops: CDR1 MDHEN, CDR2 SYDVKM.

V and J are TRBV4-2 and TRBJ1-4; 11 bases are shared with TRBD1. The CDR3 has 18 amino acids. Germline CDR1 reads LGHNA; CDR2 reads YNFKEQ. V shed 9 bases, J shed 3 bases, and the junction held 15 bases outside the gene matches. CDR3 sequence (DNA): TGTGCCAGTGGGTATAGGACAGGGGGCCTTTCTGCTAATGAAAAACTGTTTTTT. The encoded protein is CASGYRTGGLSANEKLFF.

The gene calls are TRBV5-1 and TRBJ1-4, with a weak D call TRBD1 (6 bases). V was pared by 1 base and J by 8 bases, with 15 bases between. The CDR3 extends over 15 amino acids. Germline lookup yields CDR1 SGHRS and CDR2 YFSETQ. The CDR3 DNA sequence: TGCGCCAGCAGCTTGTCGGGCAGGGGTGGGGAAAAACTGTTTTTT. This codes for CASSLSGRGGEKLFF.